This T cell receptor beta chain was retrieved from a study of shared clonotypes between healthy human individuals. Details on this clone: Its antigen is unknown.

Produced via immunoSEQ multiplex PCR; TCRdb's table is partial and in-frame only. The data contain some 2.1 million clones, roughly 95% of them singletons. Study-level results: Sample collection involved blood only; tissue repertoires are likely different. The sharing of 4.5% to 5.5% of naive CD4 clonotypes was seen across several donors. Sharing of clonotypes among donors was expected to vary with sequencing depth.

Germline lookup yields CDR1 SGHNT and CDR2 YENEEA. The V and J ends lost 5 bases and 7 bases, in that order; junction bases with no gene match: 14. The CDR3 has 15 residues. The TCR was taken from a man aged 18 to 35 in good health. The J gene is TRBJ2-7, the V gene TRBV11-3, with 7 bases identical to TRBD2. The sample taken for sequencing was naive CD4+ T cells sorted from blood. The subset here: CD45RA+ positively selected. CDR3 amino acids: CASSPQASGAAEQYF. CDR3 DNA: TGTGCCAGCAGCCCCCAGGCAAGCGGGGCGGCTGAGCAGTACTTC.